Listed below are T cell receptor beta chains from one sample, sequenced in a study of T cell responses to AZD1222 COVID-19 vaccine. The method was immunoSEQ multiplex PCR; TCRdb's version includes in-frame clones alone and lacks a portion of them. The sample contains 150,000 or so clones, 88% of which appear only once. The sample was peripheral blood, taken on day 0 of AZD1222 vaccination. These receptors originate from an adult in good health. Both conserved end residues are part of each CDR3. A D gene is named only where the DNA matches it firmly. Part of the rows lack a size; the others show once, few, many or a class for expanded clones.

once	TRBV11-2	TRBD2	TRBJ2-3	TGTGCCAGCACCCTTGGGAGGGGGAGCGGGGGGAACACAGATACGCAGTATTTT	CASTLGRGSGGNTDTQYF
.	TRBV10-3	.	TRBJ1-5	TGTGCCATCAGTGAGTCAAGAAACCAGCCCCAGCATTTT	CAISESRNQPQHF
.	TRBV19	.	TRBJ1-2	TGTGCCAGTAGTATGTCTAACTATGGCTACACCTTC	CASSMSNYGYTF
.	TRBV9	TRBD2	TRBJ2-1	TGTGCCAGCAGCGGGGAGGGACTAGCAGGTAATGAGCAGTTCTTC	CASSGEGLAGNEQFF
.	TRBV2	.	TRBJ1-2	TGTGCCAGCACGACAAAAACAAACTATGGCTACACCTTC	CASTTKTNYGYTF
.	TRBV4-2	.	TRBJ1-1	TGTGCCAGCAGCCAAGACTCTGCCCCGAACACTGAAGCTTTCTTT	CASSQDSAPNTEAFF
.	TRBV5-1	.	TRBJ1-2	TGCGCCAGCAGCTTTTCGGGGGGCGACCGACAATTAATCTATGGCTACACCTTC	CASSFSGGDRQLIYGYTF
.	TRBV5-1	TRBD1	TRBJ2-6	TGCGCCAGCGGTACGACAGGGACTGGGGCCAACGTCCTGACTTTC	CASGTTGTGANVLTF
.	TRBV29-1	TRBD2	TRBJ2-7	TGCAGCGTCTGGGGGACTAGCGGGGGTAGCTCCTACGAGCAGTACTTC	CSVWGTSGGSSYEQYF
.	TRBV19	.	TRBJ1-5	TGTGCCAGTAGGGAGGGCGGAGGATATAGCAATCAGCCCCAGCATTTT	CASREGGGYSNQPQHF
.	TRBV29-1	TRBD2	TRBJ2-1	TGCAGCGTTCGCGGGGGGATCTCCTACAATGAGCAGTTCTTC	CSVRGGISYNEQFF
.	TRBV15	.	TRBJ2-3	TGTGCCACCAGCGGATCTAGGGTTTCGGGGGATACGCAGTATTTT	CATSGSRVSGDTQYF
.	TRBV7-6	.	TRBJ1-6	TGTGCCAGCAGCTCACTTGGGGAGTGGTCCTTTAATTCACCCCTCCACTTT	CASSSLGEWSFNSPLHF
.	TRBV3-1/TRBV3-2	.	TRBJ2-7	TGTGCCAGCAGCCAAGCCCTGGGCGTTGTGGAGCAGTACTTC	CASSQALGVVEQYF
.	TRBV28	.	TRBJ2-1	TGTGCCAGTTTCGGACAGCCCTACAATGAGCAGTTCTTC	CASFGQPYNEQFF
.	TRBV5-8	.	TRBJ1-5	TGTGCCAGCAGTGGCGGACAGCCCGGCAATCAGCCCCAGCATTTT	CASSGGQPGNQPQHF
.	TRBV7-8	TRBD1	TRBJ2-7	TGTGCCAGCAGCTTAGCAGGACAGGGTGTCGAGCAGTACTTC	CASSLAGQGVEQYF
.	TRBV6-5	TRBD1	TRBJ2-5	TGTGCCAGCAGTTACGGACAGGCCCCAGAGACCCAGTACTTC	CASSYGQAPETQYF
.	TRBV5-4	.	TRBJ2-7	TGTGCCAGCAGCTTAACACAGGGTTCGGGCGAGCAGTACTTC	CASSLTQGSGEQYF
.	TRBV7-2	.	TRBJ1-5	TGTGCCAGCAGCTTAGGGGCGGCACAGCCCCAGCATTTT	CASSLGAAQPQHF
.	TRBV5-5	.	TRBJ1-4	TGTGCCAGCAGCGTTGAACAGGGTACTAATGAAAAACTGTTTTTT	CASSVEQGTNEKLFF
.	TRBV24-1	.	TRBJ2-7	TGTGCCACCAGTGAGGGGACGGGCGTAGGAGAGCAGTACTTC	CATSEGTGVGEQYF
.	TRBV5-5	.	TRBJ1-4	TGTGCCAGCAGCTCAGGGAATCAAAAACTGTTTTTT	CASSSGNQKLFF
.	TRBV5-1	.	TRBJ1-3	TGCGCCAGCAGCTTGGCCGGGGGAGCTGGAAACACCATATATTTT	CASSLAGGAGNTIYF
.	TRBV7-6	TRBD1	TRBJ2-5	TGTGCCAGCAGCTTATTCGGACAGGGGGAGACCCAGTACTTC	CASSLFGQGETQYF
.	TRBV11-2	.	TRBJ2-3	TGTGCCAGCAGCTTTCTAGGGGGGGGCCCTGGAGATACGCAGTATTTT	CASSFLGGGPGDTQYF
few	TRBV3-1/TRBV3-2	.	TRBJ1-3	TGTGCCAGCAGCCAAGTTTCAGGGGTCTTCTCTGGAAACACCATATATTTT	CASSQVSGVFSGNTIYF
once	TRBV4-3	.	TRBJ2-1	TGCGCCAGCAGCCAAGATGGCCGCGTCCAAGAGCAGTTCTTC	CASSQDGRVQEQFF
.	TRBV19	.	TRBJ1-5	TGTGCCAGTAGTCAGGGGAAGGTTGGCAATCAGCCCCAGCATTTT	CASSQGKVGNQPQHF
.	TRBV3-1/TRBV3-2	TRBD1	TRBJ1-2	TGTGCCAGCAGCCAGTCCGACAGGGCTGGCTATGGCTACACCTTC	CASSQSDRAGYGYTF
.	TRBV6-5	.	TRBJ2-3	TGTGCCAGCAGTTTTGGCGGGGAAACAGATACGCAGTATTTT	CASSFGGETDTQYF
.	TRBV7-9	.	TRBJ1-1	TGTGCCAGCAGCTTAGGCGAGACATCGAACACTGAAGCTTTCTTT	CASSLGETSNTEAFF
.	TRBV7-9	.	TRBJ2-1	TGTGCCAGCAGCCTCGGTCCCTACAATGAGCAGTTCTTC	CASSLGPYNEQFF
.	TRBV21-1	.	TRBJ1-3	TGTGCCAGCAGCAAAGCAGACAGGGGCTCTGGAAACACCATATATTTT	CASSKADRGSGNTIYF
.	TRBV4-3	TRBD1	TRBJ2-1	TGCGCCAGCAGCCACTACGGACAGGGGAGTCGGGAGCAGTTCTTC	CASSHYGQGSREQFF
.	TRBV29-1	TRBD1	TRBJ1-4	TGCAGCGCCCGGCGGGACAGGGGGCAGGAAAAACTGTTTTTT	CSARRDRGQEKLFF